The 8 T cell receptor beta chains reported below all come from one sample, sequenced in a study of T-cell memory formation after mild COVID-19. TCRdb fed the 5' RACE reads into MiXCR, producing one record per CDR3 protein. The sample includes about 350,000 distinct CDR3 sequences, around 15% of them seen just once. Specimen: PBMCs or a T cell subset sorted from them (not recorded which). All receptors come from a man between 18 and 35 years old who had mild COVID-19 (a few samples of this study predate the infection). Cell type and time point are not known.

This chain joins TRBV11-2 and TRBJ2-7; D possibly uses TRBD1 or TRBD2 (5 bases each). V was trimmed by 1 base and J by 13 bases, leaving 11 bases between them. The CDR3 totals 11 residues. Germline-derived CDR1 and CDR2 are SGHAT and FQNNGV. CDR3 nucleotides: TGTGCCAGCAGCTTAGTTGCCGGGGCATACGTC. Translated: CASSLVAGAYV.

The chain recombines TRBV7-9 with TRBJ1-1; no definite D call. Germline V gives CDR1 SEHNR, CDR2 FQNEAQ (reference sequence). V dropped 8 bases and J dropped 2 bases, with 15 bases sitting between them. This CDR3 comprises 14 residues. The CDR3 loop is CASATWRGNTEAFF. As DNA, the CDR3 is TGTGCCAGCGCTACCTGGCGGGGAAACACTGAAGCTTTCTTT.

The CDR3 here is CSASPQAYGYTF. CDR3 sequence (DNA): TGCAGTGCTAGCCCACAGGCCTATGGCTACACCTTC. The chain is built from TRBV20-1 and TRBJ1-2; D may be TRBD1 (5 bases). Germline V gives CDR1 DFQATT, CDR2 SNEGSKA (reference sequence). CDR3 size: 12 residues. Trimming removed 3 bases from V and 4 bases from J, with 9 bases in between.

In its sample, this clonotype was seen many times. The CDR3: CASSWTGGTEAFF. The DNA of the CDR3 is TGCGCCAGCAGCTGGACAGGGGGCACTGAAGCTTTCTTT. The rearrangement uses TRBV5-1 and TRBJ1-1; 10 nucleotides match TRBD1. Trimming removed 3 bases from V and 4 bases from J; junction bases left unmatched: 0. CDR3 size: 13 residues. CDR1 and CDR2 (germline): SGHRS, YFSETQ.

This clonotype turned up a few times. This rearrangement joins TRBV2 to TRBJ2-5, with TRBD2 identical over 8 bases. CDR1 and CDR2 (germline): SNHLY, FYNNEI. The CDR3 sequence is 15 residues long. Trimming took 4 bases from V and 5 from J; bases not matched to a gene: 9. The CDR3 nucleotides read TGTGCCAGCAGTGCGGTTAGCGGGACGGGGGAGACCCAGTACTTC. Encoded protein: CASSAVSGTGETQYF.

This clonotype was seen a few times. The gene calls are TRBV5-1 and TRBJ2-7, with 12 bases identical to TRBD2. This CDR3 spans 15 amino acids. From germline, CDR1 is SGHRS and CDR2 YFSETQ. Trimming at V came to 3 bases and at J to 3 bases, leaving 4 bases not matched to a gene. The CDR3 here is CASSSLAGGNYEQYF. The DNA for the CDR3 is TGCGCCAGCAGCTCGCTAGCGGGGGGGAACTACGAGCAGTACTTC.

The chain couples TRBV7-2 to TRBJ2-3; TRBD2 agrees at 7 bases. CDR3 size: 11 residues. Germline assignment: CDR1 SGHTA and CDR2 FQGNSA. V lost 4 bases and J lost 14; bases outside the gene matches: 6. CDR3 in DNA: TGTGCCAGCAGCTCGGGTGGGAGGGGGTATTTT. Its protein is CASSSGGRGYF.

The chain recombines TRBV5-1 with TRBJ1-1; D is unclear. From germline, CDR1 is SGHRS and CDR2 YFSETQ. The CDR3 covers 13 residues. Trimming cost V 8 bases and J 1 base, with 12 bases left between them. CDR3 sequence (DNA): TGCGCCAGTGCTTTGGCAGAGAACACTGAAGCTTTCTTT. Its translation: CASALAENTEAFF.